This TCR beta chain was documented in a study of T-cell reconstitution after alpha-beta-depleted transplantation in children. Findings of the study overall: Among T cells one year after transplant, newly produced cells accounted for most counts and diversity.

In this sample, this clonotype turned up a few times. No antigen is known for it. Construction of the TCRbeta library involved unique molecular identifiers. TCRdb called the PCR reads again in MiXCR, with one record for every CDR3 protein. The table shows around 580,000 distinct CDR3 sequences, with roughly 30% occurring only once. Germline V gene sequence: CDR1 SGHVS, CDR2 FQNEAQ. V shed 5 bases and J shed 0 bases, with 14 bases lying between them. This CDR3 comprises 16 residues. This chain uses TRBV7-8 with TRBJ2-4, with D maybe TRBD2 (5 bases). Sequenced here: PBMCs, sampled before TCRalphabeta/CD19-depleted stem cell transplant. The sequence was obtained from a boy younger than two with Wiskott-Aldrich syndrome, due to receive a stem cell transplant. CDR3 sequence (DNA): TGTGCCAGCAGCCTAATTGAGGGTGAAGCCAAAAACATTCAGTACTTC. It codes for CASSLIEGEAKNIQYF.